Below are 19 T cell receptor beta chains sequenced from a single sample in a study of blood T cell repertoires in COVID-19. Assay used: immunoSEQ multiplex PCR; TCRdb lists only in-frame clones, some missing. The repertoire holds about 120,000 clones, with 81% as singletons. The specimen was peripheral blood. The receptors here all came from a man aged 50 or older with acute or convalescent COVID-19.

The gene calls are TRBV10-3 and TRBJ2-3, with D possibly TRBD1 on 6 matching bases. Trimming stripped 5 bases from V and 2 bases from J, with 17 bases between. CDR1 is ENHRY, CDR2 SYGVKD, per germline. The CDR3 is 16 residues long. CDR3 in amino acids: CAISYRDIGTTDTQYF. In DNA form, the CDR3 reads TGTGCCATCAGTTATCGGGACATCGGAACCACAGATACGCAGTATTTT.

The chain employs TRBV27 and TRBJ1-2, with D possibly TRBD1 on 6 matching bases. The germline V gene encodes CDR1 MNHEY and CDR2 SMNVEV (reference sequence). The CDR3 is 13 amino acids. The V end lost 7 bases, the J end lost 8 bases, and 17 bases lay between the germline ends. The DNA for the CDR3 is TGTGCCAGCACCCGCGTCGGGGGGGGCGGCTACACCTTC. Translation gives CASTRVGGGGYTF.

CDR3 amino acids: CASSLSRTGGIYEQYV. The CDR3 nucleotides are TGTGCCAGCAGCTTAAGCAGGACAGGGGGCATCTACGAGCAGTACGTC. The chain links TRBV11-2 to TRBJ2-7; 11 nucleotides line up with TRBD1. The CDR3 length is 16 residues. Trimming removed 2 bases from V and 3 bases from J; junction bases left unmatched: 6. The germline gives CDR1 SGHAT, CDR2 FQNNGV.

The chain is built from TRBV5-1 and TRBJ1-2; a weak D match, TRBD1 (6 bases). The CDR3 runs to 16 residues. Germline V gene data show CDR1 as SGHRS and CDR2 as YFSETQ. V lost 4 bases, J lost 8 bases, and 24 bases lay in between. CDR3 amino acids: CASSPEDYRAAIGYTF. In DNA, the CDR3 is TGCGCCAGCAGCCCGGAGGATTACAGGGCGGCTATCGGCTACACCTTC.

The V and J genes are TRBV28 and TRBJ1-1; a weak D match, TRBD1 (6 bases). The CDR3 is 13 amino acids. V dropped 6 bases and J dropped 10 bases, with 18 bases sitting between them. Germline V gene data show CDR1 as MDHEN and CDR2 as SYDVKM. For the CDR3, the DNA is TGTGCCAGCAGCCCAAGGGGCAAGGGGGTAGCTTTCTTT. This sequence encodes CASSPRGKGVAFF.

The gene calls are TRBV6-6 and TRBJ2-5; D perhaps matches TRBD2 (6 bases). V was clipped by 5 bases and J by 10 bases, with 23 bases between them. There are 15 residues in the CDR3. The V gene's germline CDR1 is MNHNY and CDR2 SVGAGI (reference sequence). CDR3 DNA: TGTGCCAGCAGTGCCCGGGGCCAGCGGGCGTCTGACCAGTACTTC. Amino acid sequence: CASSARGQRASDQYF.

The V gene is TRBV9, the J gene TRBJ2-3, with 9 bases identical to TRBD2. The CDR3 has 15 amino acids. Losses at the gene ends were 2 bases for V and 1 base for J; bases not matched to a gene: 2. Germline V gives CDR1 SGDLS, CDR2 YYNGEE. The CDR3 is CASSVLAGGTDTQYF. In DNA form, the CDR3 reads TGTGCCAGCAGCGTCTTAGCGGGGGGCACAGATACGCAGTATTTT.

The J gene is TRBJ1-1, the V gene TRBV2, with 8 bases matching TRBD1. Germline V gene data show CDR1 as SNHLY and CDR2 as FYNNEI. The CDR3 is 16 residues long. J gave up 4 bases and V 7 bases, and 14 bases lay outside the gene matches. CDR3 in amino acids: CASNRGGQGISTEAFF. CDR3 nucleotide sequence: TGTGCCAGCAATCGAGGTGGACAGGGAATTTCCACTGAAGCTTTCTTT.

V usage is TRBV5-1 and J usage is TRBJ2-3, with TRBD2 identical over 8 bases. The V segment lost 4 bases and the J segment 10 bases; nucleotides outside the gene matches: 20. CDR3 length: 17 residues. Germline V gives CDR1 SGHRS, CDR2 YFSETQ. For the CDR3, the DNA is TGCGCCAGCAGCCCCTTTCTCCTAGGCGCGGGGGGAGGGGCGCAGTATTTT. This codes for CASSPFLLGAGGGAQYF.

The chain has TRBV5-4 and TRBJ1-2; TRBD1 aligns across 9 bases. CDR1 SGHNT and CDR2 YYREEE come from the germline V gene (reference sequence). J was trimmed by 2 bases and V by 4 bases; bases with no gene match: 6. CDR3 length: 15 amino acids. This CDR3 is CASSPTGTGNYGYTF. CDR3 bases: TGTGCCAGCAGCCCAACCGGGACAGGGAACTATGGCTACACCTTC. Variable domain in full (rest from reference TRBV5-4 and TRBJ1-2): ETGVTQSPTHLIKTRGQQVTLRCSSQSGHNTVSWYQQALGQGPQFIFQYYREEENGRGNFPPRFSGLQFPNYSSELNVNALELDDSALYLCASSPTGTGNYGYTFGSGTRLTVV.

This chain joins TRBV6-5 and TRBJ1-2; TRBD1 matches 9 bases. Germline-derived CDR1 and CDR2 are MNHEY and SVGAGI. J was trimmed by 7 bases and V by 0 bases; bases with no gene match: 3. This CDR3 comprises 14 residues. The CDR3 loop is CASSYSGQGGGYTF. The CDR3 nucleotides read TGTGCCAGCAGTTACTCGGGACAGGGCGGTGGCTACACCTTC.

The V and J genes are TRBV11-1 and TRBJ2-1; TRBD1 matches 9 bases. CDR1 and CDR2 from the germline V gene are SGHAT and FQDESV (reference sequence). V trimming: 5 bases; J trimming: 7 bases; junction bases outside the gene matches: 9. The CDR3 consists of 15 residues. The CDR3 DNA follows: TGTGCCAGCAGCGATGGACAGGGGCTTGCGAATGAGCAGTTCTTC. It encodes CASSDGQGLANEQFF.

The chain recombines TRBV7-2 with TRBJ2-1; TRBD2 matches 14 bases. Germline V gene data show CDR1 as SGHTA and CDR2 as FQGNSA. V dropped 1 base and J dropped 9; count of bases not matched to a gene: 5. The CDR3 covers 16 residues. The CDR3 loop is CASSLGLAGGQGEQFF. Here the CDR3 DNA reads TGTGCCAGCAGCTTAGGACTAGCGGGGGGGCAAGGTGAGCAGTTCTTC.

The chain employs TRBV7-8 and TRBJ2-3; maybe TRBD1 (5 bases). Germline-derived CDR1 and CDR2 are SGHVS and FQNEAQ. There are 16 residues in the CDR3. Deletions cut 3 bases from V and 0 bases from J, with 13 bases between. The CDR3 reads CASSLITGASTDTQYF. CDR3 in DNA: TGTGCCAGCAGCTTGATTACAGGAGCTAGCACAGATACGCAGTATTTT.

The CDR3 region is CASSELGTPSTDTQYF. DNA of the CDR3: TGTGCCAGCAGTGAATTAGGGACACCTAGCACAGATACGCAGTATTTT. The chain links TRBV25-1 to TRBJ2-3; D perhaps matches TRBD1 (6 bases). Germline V gene data show CDR1 as MGHDK and CDR2 as SYGVNS. The V gene lost 1 base and the J gene lost 0 bases, with 11 bases spanning the gap. The CDR3 consists of 16 residues.

The CDR3, as DNA: TGTGCCTGGAGAGGCGTGCAGATGAGGAATGAAAAACTGTTTTTT. It codes for CAWRGVQMRNEKLFF. V gene TRBV30 combines with J gene TRBJ1-4; D is unresolved. Per germline, CDR1 GTSNPN and CDR2 SVGIG (reference sequence). V was pared by 3 bases and J by 5 bases, with 16 bases between. The CDR3 is 15 amino acids.

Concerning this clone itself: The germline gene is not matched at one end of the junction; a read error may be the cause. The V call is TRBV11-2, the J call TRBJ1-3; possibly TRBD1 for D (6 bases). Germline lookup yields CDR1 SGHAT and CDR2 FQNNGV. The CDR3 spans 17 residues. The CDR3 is CASSVDPTGTSGNTIYF. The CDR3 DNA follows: TGTGCCAGCAGCGTAGACCCCACAGGGACGTCTGGAAACACCATATATTTT.

Written as DNA, the CDR3 is TGTGCCAGCAGCCCGGGAGCCACTGGAAACACCATATATTTT. Amino acid sequence: CASSPGATGNTIYF. This chain joins TRBV14 and TRBJ1-3; D is unclear. Trimming left V 4 bases short and J 2 bases short, with 9 bases between. In germline, CDR1 is SGHDN, CDR2 FVKESK. This CDR3 region has 14 residues.

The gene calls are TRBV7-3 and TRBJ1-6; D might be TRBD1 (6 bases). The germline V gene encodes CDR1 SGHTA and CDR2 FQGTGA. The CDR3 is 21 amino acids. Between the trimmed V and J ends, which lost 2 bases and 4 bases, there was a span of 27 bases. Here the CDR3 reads CASSLSAGTTNRPGYNSPLHF. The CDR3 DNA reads TGTGCCAGCAGCTTATCGGCAGGGACAACCAACCGACCGGGGTATAATTCACCCCTCCACTTT.